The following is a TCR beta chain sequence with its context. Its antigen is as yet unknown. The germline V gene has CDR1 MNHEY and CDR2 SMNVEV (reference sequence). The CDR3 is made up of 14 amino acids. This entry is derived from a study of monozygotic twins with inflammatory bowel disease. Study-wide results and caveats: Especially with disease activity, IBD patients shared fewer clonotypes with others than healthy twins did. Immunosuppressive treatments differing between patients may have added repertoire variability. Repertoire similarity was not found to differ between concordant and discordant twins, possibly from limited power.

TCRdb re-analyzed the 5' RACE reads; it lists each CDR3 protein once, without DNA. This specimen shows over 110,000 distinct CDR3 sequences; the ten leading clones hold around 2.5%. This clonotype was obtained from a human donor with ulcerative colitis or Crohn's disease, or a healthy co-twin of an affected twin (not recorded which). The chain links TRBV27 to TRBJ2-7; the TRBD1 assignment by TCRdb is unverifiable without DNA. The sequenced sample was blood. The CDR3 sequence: CASSERDSFYEQYF.